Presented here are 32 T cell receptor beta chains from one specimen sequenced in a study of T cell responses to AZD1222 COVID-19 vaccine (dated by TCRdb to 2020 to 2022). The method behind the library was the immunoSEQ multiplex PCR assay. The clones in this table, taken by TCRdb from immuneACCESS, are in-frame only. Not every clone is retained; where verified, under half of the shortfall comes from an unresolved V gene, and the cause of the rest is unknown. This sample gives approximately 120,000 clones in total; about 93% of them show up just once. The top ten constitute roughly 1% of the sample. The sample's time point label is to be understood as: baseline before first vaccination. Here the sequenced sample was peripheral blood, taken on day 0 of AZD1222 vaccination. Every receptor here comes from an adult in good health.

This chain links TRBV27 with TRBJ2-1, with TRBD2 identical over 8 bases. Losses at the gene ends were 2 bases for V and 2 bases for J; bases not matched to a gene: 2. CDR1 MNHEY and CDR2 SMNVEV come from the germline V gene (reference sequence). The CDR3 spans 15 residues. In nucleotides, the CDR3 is TGTGCCAGCAGTTTACCGGGGGGGGCCTACAATGAGCAGTTCTTC. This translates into CASSLPGGAYNEQFF.

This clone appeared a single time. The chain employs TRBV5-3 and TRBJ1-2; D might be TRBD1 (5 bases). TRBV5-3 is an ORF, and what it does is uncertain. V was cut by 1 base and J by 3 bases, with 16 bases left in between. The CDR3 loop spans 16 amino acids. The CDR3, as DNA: TGTGCCAGAAGCTTGATCGGGCAGGGCGTTGACTATGGCTACACCTTC. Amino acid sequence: CARSLIGQGVDYGYTF.

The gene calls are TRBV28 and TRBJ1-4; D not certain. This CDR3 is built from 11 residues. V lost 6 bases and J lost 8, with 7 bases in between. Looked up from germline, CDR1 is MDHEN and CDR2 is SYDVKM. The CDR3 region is CASRSWEKLFF. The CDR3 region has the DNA TGTGCCAGCAGATCCTGGGAAAAACTGTTTTTT.

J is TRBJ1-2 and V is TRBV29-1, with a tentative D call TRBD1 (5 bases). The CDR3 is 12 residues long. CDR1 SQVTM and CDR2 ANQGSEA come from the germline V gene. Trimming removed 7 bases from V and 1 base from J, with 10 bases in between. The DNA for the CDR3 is TGCAGCGGGATCGACAGTAACTATGGCTACACCTTC. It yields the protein CSGIDSNYGYTF. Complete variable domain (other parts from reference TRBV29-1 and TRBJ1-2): SAVISQKPSRDICQRGTSLTIQCQVDSQVTMMFWYRQQPGQSLTLIATANQGSEATYESGFVIDKFPISRPNLTFSTLTVSNMSPEDSSIYLCSGIDSNYGYTFGSGTRLTVV.

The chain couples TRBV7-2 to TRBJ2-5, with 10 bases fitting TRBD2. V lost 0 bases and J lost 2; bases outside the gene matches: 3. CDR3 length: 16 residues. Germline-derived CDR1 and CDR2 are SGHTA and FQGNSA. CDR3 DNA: TGTGCCAGCAGCTTAGCCGTTAGCGGGGGGCAAGAGACCCAGTACTTC. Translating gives CASSLAVSGGQETQYF.

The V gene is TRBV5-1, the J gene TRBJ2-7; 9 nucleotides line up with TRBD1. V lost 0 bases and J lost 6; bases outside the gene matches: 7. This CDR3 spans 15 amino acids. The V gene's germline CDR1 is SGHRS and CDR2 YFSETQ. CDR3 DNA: TGCGCCAGCAGCTTGGAGGGACAGGGAGGACGCGAGCAGTACTTC. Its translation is CASSLEGQGGREQYF.

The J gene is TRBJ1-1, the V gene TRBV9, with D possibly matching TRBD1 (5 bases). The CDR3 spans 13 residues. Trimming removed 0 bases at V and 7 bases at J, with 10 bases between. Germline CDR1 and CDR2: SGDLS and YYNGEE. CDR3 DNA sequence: TGTGCCAGCAGCGTAGCATCCGGGGGTGAAGCTTTCTTT. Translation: CASSVASGGEAFF.

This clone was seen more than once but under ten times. The CDR3 sequence is CASRKKTGGEDYGYTF. CDR3 DNA sequence: TGTGCCAGTAGGAAAAAGACAGGGGGCGAGGACTATGGCTACACCTTC. The chain uses TRBV19 and TRBJ1-2; TRBD1 aligns across 10 bases. There are 16 residues in the CDR3. Trimming removed 6 bases from V and 3 bases from J; junction bases left unmatched: 10. Germline V gene data show CDR1 as LNHDA and CDR2 as SQIVND (reference sequence).

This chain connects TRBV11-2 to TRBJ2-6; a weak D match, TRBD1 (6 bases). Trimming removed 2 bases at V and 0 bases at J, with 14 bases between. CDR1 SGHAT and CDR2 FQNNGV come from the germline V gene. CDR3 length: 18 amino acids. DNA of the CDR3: TGTGCCAGCAGCTTAAAAGTCACAGGGCCCTCTGGGGCCAACGTCCTGACTTTC. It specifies CASSLKVTGPSGANVLTF. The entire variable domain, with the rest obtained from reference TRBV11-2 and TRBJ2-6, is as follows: EAGVAQSPRYKIIEKRQSVAFWCNPISGHATLYWYQQILGQGPKLLIQFQNNGVVDDSQLPKDRFSAERLKGVDSTLKIQPAKLEDSAVYLCASSLKVTGPSGANVLTFGAGSRLTVL.

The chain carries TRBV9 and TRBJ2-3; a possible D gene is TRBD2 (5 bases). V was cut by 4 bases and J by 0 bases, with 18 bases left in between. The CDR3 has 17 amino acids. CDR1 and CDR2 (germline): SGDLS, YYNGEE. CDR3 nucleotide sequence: TGTGCCAGCAGCCTCCCGAGGGCAGAAACTAGCACAGATACGCAGTATTTT. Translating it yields CASSLPRAETSTDTQYF.

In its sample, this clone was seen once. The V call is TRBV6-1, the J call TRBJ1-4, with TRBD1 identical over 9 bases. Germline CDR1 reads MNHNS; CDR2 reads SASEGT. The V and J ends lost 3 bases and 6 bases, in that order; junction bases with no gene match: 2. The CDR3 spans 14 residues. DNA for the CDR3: TGTGCCAGCAGTGAGACAGGGGGGGATGAAAAACTGTTTTTT. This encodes CASSETGGDEKLFF.

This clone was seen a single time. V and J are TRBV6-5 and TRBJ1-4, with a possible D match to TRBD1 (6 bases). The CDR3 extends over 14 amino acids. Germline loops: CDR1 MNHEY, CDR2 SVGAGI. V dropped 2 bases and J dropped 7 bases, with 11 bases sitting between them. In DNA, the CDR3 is TGTGCCAGCAGTTACGGGCAGGGGAGTGAAAAACTGTTTTTT. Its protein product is CASSYGQGSEKLFF.

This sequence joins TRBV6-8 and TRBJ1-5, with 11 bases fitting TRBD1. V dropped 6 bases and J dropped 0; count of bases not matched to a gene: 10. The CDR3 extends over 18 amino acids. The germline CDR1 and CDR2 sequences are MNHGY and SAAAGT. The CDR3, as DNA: TGTGCCAGCAGCCTCCGGGACAGGGGGTCTTATAGCAATCAGCCCCAGCATTTT. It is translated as CASSLRDRGSYSNQPQHF.

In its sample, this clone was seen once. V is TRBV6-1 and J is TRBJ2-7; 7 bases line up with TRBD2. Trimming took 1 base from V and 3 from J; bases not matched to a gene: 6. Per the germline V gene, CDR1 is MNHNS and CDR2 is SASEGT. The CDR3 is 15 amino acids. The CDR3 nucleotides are TGTGCCAGCAGTGAAGGCGGCGGGGGTATCTACGAGCAGTACTTC. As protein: CASSEGGGGIYEQYF.

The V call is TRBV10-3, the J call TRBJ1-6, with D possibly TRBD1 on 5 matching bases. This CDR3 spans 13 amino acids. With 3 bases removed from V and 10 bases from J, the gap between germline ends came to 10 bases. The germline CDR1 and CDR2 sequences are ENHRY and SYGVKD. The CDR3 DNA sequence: TGTGCCATCAGTGATGGGACCCGCTCACCCCTCCACTTT. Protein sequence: CAISDGTRSPLHF.

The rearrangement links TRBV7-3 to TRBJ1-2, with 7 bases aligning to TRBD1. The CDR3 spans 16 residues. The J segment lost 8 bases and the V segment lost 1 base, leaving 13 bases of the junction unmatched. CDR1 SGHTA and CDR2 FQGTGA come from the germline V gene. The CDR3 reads CASSLNVQGGSGGYTF. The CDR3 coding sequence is TGTGCCAGCAGCTTAAACGTCCAGGGGGGCTCGGGCGGCTACACCTTC.

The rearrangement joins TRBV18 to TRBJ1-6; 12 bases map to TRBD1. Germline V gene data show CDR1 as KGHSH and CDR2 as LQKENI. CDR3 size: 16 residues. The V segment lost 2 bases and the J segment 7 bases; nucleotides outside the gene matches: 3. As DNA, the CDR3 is TGTGCCAGCTCACCAGGGACAGGGGGCAGCAATTCACCCCTCCACTTT. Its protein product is CASSPGTGGSNSPLHF.

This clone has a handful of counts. CDR3 in amino acids: CASKGRGYGYTF. Written as DNA, the CDR3 is TGTGCCAGCAAAGGACGGGGATATGGCTACACCTTC. V is TRBV5-4 and J is TRBJ1-2; D is unclear. This CDR3 is 12 amino acids long. Germline V lookup: CDR1 SGHNT, CDR2 YYREEE (reference sequence). V gave up 6 bases and J gave up 5 bases, with 11 bases separating them.

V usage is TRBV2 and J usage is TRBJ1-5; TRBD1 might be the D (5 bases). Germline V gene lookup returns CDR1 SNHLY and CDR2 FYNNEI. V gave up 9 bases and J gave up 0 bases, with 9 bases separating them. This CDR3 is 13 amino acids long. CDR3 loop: CASGADSNQPQHF. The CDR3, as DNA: TGTGCCAGTGGGGCAGATAGCAATCAGCCCCAGCATTTT.

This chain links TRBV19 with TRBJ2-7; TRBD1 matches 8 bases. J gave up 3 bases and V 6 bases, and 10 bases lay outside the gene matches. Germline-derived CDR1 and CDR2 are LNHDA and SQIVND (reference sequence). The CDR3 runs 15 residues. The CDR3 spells CASSNLAGGIYEQYF. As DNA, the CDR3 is TGTGCCAGTAGCAACCTTGCAGGGGGCATCTACGAGCAGTACTTC.

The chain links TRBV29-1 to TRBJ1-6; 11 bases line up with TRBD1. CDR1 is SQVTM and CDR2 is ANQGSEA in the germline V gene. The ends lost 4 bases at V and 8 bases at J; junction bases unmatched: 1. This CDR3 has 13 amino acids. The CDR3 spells CSVGGQGDSPLHF. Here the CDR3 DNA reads TGCAGCGTTGGGGGACAGGGGGATTCACCCCTCCACTTT.

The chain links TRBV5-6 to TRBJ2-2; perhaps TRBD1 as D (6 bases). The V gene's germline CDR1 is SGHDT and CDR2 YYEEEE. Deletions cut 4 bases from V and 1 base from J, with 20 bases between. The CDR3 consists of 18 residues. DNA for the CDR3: TGTGCCAGCAGCGTCCGCAGGGACACCCACTGGAACACCGGGGAGCTGTTTTTT. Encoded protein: CASSVRRDTHWNTGELFF.

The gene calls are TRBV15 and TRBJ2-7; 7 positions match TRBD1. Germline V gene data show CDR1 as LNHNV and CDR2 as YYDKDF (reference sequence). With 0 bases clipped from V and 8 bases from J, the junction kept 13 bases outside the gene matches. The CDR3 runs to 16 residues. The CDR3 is CATSRDGRTGGFKQYF. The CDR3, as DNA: TGTGCCACCAGCAGAGATGGGCGGACAGGCGGTTTCAAGCAGTACTTC.

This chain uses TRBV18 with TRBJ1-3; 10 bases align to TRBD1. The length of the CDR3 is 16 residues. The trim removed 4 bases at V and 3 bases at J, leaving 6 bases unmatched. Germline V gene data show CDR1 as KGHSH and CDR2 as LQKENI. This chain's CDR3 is CASSLSGQGNGNTIYF. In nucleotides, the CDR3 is TGTGCCAGCTCACTCTCGGGACAGGGGAATGGAAACACCATATATTTT. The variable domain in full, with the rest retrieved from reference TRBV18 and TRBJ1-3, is NAGVMQNPRHLVRRRGQEARLRCSPMKGHSHVYWYRQLPEEGLKFMVYLQKENIIDESGMPKERFSAEFPKEGPSILRIQQVVRGDSAAYFCASSLSGQGNGNTIYFGEGSWLTVV.

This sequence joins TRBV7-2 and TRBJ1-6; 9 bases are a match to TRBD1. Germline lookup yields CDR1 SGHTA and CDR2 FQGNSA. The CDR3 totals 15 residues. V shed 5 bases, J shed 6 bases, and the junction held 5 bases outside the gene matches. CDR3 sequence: CASSPGQGVNSPLHF. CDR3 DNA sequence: TGTGCCAGCAGCCCGGGACAGGGCGTTAATTCACCCCTCCACTTT.

CDR3 sequence: CASSRDSGSYNEQFF. In DNA, the CDR3 is TGTGCCAGCAGCCGGGACAGCGGATCCTACAATGAGCAGTTCTTC. The genes are TRBV3-1 (or the pseudogene TRBV3-2) and TRBJ2-1; 7 bases map to TRBD1. Germline CDR1 is LGHDT and CDR2 is YNNKEL (reference sequence). The CDR3 consists of 15 residues. V was clipped by 4 bases and J by 1 base; unmatched bases: 4.

In DNA form, the CDR3 reads TGTGCCAGCAGCGGACCGGGACGGGTTATGAACACTGAAGCTTTCTTT. Translation: CASSGPGRVMNTEAFF. The chain couples TRBV2 to TRBJ1-1; D is perhaps TRBD1 (5 bases). CDR3 size: 16 residues. Germline lookup yields CDR1 SNHLY and CDR2 FYNNEI. V was trimmed by 6 bases and J by 0 bases, leaving 17 bases between them.

DNA of the CDR3: TGTGCCAGTAGCAAAATGACAAACTATAATTCACCCCTCCACTTT. Its protein product is CASSKMTNYNSPLHF. The chain combines TRBV19 with TRBJ1-6; no clear D gene. The CDR3 runs to 15 residues. Trimming pared 6 bases from V and 3 bases from J, leaving 12 bases between. The germline V gene encodes CDR1 LNHDA and CDR2 SQIVND (reference sequence).

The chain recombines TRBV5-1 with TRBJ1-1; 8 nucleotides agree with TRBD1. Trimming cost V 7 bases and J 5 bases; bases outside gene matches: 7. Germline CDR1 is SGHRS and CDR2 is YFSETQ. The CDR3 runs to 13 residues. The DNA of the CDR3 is TGCGCCAGCTCTCCAGGGGGCTTGACTGAAGCTTTCTTT. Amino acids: CASSPGGLTEAFF.

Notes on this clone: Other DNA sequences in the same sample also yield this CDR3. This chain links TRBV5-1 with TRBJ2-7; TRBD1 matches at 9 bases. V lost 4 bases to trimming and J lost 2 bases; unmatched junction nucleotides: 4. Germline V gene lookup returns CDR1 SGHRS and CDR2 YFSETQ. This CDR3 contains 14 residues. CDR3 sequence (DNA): TGCGCCAGCAGCCTGGGACAGGGCGCCTACGAGCAGTACTTC. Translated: CASSLGQGAYEQYF.

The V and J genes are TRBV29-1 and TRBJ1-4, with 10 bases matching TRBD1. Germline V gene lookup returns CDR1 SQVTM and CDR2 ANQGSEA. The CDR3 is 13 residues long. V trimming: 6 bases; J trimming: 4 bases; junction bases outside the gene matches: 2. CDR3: CSVGDRGNEKLFF. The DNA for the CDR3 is TGCAGCGTGGGGGACAGGGGTAATGAAAAACTGTTTTTT.

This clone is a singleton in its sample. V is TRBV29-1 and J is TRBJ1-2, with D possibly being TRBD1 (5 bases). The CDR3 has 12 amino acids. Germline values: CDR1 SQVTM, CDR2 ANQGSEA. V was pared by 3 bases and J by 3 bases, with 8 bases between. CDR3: CSVDRADYGYTF. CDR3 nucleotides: TGCAGCGTTGACAGGGCTGACTATGGCTACACCTTC.